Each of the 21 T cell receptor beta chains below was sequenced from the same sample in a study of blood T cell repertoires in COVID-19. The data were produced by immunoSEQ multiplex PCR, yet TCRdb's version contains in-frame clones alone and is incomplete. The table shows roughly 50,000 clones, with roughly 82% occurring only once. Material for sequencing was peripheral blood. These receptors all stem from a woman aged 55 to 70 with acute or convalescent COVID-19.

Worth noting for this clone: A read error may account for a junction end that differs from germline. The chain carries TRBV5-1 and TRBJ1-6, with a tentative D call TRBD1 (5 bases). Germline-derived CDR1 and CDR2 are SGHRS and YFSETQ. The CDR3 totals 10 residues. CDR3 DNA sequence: TGCGCCAGCAGCCAGCTGCGGGGCGGTTTT. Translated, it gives CASSQLRGGF.

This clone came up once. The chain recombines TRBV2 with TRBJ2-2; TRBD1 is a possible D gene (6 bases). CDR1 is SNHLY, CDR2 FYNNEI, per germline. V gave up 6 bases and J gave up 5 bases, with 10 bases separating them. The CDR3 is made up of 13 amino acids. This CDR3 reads CASRLQGTGELFF. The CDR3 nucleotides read TGTGCCAGCAGATTACAGGGAACCGGGGAGCTGTTTTTT.

CDR3 sequence: CAWSVGQGWGYTF. CDR3 nucleotide sequence: TGTGCCTGGAGTGTCGGACAAGGTTGGGGCTACACCTTC. The chain recombines TRBV30 with TRBJ1-2; D may be TRBD1 (5 bases). V shed 0 bases and J shed 8 bases, with 13 bases lying between them. Germline CDR1 GTSNPN, CDR2 SVGIG (reference sequence). The CDR3 loop spans 13 amino acids.

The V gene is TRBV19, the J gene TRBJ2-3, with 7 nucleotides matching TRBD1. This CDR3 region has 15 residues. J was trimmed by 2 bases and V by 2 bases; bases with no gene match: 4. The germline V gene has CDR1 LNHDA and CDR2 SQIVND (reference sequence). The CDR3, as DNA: TGTGCCAGTAGTATAAGGGACAGCTACACAGATACGCAGTATTTT. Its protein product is CASSIRDSYTDTQYF.

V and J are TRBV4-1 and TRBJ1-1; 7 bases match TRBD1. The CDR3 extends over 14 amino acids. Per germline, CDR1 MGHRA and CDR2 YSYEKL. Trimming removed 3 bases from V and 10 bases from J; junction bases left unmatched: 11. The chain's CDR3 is CASSQPRQGGAAFF. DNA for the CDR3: TGCGCCAGCAGCCAGCCTCGACAGGGTGGCGCAGCTTTCTTT.

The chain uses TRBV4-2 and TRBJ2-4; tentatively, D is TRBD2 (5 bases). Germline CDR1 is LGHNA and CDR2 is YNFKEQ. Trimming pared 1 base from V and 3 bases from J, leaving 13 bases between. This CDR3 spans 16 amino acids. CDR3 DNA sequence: TGTGCCAGCAGCCAAGCTGTAGCGACTAACAAAAACATTCAGTACTTC. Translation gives CASSQAVATNKNIQYF.

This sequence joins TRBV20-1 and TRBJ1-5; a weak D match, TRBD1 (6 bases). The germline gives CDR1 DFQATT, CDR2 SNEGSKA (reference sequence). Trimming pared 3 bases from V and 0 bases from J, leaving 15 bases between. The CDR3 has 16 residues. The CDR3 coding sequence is TGCAGTGCTAGTAGTTCCGGGACACCTAGCAATCAGCCCCAGCATTTT. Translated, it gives CSASSSGTPSNQPQHF.

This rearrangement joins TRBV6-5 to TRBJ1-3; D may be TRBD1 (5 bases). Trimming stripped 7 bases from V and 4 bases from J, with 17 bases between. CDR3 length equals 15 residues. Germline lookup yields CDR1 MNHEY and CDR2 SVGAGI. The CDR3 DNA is TGTGCCAGCACCTTAAGTCCAGGGAGGGGAAACACCATATATTTT. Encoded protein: CASTLSPGRGNTIYF.

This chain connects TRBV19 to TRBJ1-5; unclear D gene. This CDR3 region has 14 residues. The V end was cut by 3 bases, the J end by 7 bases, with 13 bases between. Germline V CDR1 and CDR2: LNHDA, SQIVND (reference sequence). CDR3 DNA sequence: TGTGCCAGTAGTATGTATGGAGGGTCACAGCCCCAGCATTTT. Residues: CASSMYGGSQPQHF.

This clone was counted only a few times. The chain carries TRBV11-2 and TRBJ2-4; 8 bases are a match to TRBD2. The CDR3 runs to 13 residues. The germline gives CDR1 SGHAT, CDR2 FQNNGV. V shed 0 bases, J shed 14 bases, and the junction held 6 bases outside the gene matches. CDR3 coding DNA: TGTGCCAGCAGCTTAGAGGCGGGGGGCCTTGAGTACTTC. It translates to CASSLEAGGLEYF.

CDR3 sequence: CAWRKGVLNGEAFF. The CDR3 nucleotides are TGTGCCTGGAGAAAAGGGGTTTTAAATGGTGAAGCTTTCTTT. The chain has TRBV30 and TRBJ1-1; maybe TRBD1 (5 bases). CDR1 is GTSNPN and CDR2 is SVGIG in the germline V gene (reference sequence). The germline V and J ends were trimmed by 3 bases and 7 bases, with 18 bases remaining between them. The CDR3 is 14 amino acids.

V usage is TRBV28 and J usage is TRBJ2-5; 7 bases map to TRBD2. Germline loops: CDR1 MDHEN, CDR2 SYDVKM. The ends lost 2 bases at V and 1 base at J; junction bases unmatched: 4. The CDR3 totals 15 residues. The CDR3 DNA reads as TGTGCCAGCAGTTTAGCTTCTAGCGGCCAAGAGACCCAGTACTTC. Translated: CASSLASSGQETQYF.

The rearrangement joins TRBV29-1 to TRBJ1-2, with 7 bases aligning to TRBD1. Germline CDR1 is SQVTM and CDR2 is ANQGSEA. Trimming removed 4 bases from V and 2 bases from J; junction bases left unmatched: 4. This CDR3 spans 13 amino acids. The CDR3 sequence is CSVGQGGNYGYTF. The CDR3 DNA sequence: TGCAGCGTTGGACAGGGAGGCAACTATGGCTACACCTTC.

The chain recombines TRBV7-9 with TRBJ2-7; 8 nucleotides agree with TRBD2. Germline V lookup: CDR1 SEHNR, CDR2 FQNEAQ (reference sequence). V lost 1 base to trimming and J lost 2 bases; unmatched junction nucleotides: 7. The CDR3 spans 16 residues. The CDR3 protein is CASSLGGAGVTYEQYF. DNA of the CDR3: TGTGCCAGCAGCTTAGGGGGAGCGGGAGTAACCTACGAGCAGTACTTC.

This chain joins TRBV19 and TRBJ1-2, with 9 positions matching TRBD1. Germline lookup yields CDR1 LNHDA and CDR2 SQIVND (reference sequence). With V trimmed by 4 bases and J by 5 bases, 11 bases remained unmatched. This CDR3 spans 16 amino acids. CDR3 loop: CASSRGTGPRRYGYTF. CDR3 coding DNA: TGTGCCAGTAGTAGGGGGACAGGGCCCCGGCGGTATGGCTACACCTTC.

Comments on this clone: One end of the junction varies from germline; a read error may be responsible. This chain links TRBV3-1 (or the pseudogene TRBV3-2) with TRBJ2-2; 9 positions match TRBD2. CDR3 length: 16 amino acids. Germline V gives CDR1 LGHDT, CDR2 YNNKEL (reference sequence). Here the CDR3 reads CASTQVAGVNTGELFF. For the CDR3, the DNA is TGTGCCAGCACCCAAGTAGCGGGAGTCAACACCGGGGAGCTGTTTTTT.

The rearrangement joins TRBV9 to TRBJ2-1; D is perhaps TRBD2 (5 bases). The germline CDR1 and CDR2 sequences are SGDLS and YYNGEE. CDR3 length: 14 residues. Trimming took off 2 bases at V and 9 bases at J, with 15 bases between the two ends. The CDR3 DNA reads TGTGCCAGCAGCGTGGCCCGAGCCGAGGGTGAGCAGTTCTTC. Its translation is CASSVARAEGEQFF. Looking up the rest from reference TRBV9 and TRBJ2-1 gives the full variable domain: DSGVTQTPKHLITATGQRVTLRCSPRSGDLSVYWYQQSLDQGLQFLIQYYNGEERAKGNILERFSAQQFPDLHSELNLSSLELGDSALYFCASSVARAEGEQFFGPGTRLTVL.

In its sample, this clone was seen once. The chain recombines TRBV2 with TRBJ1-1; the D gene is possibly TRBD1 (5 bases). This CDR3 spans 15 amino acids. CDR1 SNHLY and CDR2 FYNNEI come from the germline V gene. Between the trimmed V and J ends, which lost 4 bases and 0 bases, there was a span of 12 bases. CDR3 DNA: TGTGCCAGCAGTGTCCCGGACACCTTGAACACTGAAGCTTTCTTT. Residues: CASSVPDTLNTEAFF.

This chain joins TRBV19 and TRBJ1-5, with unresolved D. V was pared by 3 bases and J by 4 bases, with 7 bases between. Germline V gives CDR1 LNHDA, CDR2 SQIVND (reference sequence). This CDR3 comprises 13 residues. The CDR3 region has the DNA TGTGCCAGTAGTATCATGGCTAATCAGCCCCAGCATTTT. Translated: CASSIMANQPQHF.

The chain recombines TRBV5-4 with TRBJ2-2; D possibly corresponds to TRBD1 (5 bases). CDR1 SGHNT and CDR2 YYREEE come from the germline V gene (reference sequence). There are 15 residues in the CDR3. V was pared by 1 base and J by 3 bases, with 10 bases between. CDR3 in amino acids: CASSLQGRDTGELFF. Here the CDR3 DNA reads TGTGCCAGCAGCTTGCAGGGCCGGGACACCGGGGAGCTGTTTTTT.

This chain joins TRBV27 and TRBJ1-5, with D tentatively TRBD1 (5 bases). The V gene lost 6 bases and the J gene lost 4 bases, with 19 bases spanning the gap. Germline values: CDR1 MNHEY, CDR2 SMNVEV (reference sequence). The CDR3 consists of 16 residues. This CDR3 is CASSNGGSGWNQPQHF. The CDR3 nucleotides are TGTGCCAGCAGCAATGGGGGGTCAGGGTGGAATCAGCCCCAGCATTTT.